One and the same sample provided the 32 T cell receptor beta chains below, sequenced in a study of shared clonotypes between healthy human individuals. TCRdb's table, derived via immunoSEQ multiplex PCR, lists solely in-frame clones and lacks some. The sample shows about 1 million clones, more than 65% of them seen only once. The sequencing input was memory CD4+ T cells sorted from blood. The subset is: CD45RA-negative fraction. These receptors were collected from a man in his late teens or twenties in good health.

This clone was observed many times. The chain recombines TRBV28 with TRBJ2-5, with TRBD2 matching 8 bases. The CDR3 extends over 16 amino acids. With V trimmed by 5 bases and J by 4 bases, 12 bases remained unmatched. Germline CDR1 MDHEN, CDR2 SYDVKM. The CDR3 DNA reads as TGTGCCAGCAGTCCCTCCTCGGGGGGGCGAGGAGAGACCCAGTACTTC. Residues: CASSPSSGGRGETQYF.

The V call is TRBV18, the J call TRBJ2-7; D not certain. V lost 3 bases to trimming and J lost 2 bases, with 11 bases between them. CDR3 length equals 14 residues. In germline, CDR1 is KGHSH, CDR2 LQKENI. CDR3 nucleotides: TGTGCCAGCTCACCCCAGCCGGGCCCCTACGAGCAGTACTTC. The encoded protein is CASSPQPGPYEQYF.

V is TRBV6-1 and J is TRBJ1-1; D is possibly TRBD1 (5 bases). The CDR3 covers 14 residues. Germline V gene sequence: CDR1 MNHNS, CDR2 SASEGT. V gave up 5 bases and J gave up 1 base, with 11 bases separating them. CDR3 amino acids: CASSILGGNTEAFF. CDR3 coding DNA: TGTGCCAGCAGTATTCTGGGGGGGAACACTGAAGCTTTCTTT.

Remarks on this clone: The same CDR3 arises from other DNA sequences in this sample as well. The CDR3: CASSLGVDNEQFF. In DNA form, the CDR3 reads TGTGCCAGCAGCTTAGGGGTCGACAATGAGCAGTTCTTC. The chain joins TRBV7-2 to TRBJ2-1; D unclear. CDR1 is SGHTA and CDR2 is FQGNSA in the germline V gene. This CDR3 is built from 13 residues. Deletions cut 1 base from V and 5 bases from J, with 6 bases between.

A remark on this clone: Additional DNA sequences in this sample encode the identical CDR3. The chain has TRBV5-4 and TRBJ2-1; D is unresolved. Germline CDR1 is SGHNT and CDR2 is YYREEE (reference sequence). Deletions cut 4 bases from V and 0 bases from J, with 8 bases between. The CDR3 runs to 14 residues. CDR3 loop: CASSPPGSYNEQFF. CDR3 sequence (DNA): TGTGCCAGCAGCCCTCCGGGCTCCTACAATGAGCAGTTCTTC.

The V call is TRBV7-9, the J call TRBJ2-3; D not resolved. Trimming removed 0 bases at V and 4 bases at J, with 14 bases between. Germline CDR1 and CDR2: SEHNR and FQNEAQ (reference sequence). This CDR3 has 16 amino acids. Here the CDR3 reads CASSLASPISSDTQYF. The CDR3 nucleotides are TGTGCCAGCAGCTTAGCGTCGCCGATATCCTCAGATACGCAGTATTTT.

The V gene is TRBV21-1, the J gene TRBJ1-5; the DNA was not compared with TRBD1, the D call given in the table. TRBV21-1 is a pseudogene segment. There are 17 residues in the CDR3. This CDR3 is CASSLNQGTLDNQPQHF. CDR3 DNA: TGTGCCAGCAGTCTTAACCAGGGGACCTTGGACAATCAGCCCCAGCATTTT.

V gene TRBV6-1 combines with J gene TRBJ1-2; 9 bases match TRBD1. The CDR3 covers 13 residues. CDR1 and CDR2 (germline): MNHNS, SASEGT. The V segment lost 8 bases and the J segment 4 bases; nucleotides outside the gene matches: 5. The CDR3 is CASAGDRAYGYTF. The CDR3 DNA is TGTGCCAGCGCTGGGGACAGGGCCTATGGCTACACCTTC.

This chain uses TRBV4-1 with TRBJ1-2; D is ambiguous. V gave up 1 base and J gave up 3 bases, with 6 bases separating them. The CDR3 loop spans 13 amino acids. Germline loops: CDR1 MGHRA, CDR2 YSYEKL. CDR3 region: CASSQVQDYGYTF. The CDR3 region has the DNA TGCGCCAGCAGCCAAGTCCAGGACTATGGCTACACCTTC.

V usage is TRBV5-1 and J usage is TRBJ2-7; 9 bases line up with TRBD2. The CDR3 length is 15 residues. Looked up from germline, CDR1 is SGHRS and CDR2 is YFSETQ. The junction had 2 bases not matched to a gene; V was cut back by 0 bases and J by 1 base. The CDR3 DNA follows: TGCGCCAGCAGCTTGGAAAGCGGGAGGTCCTACGAGCAGTACTTC. Amino acid sequence: CASSLESGRSYEQYF.

The chain combines TRBV6-1 with TRBJ2-7; 8 bases line up with TRBD1. Germline CDR1 and CDR2: MNHNS and SASEGT. CDR3 size: 15 residues. J gave up 4 bases and V 3 bases, and 8 bases lay outside the gene matches. CDR3 residues: CASSDPGTGHYEQYF. Here the CDR3 DNA reads TGTGCCAGCAGTGATCCCGGGACAGGTCATTACGAGCAGTACTTC.

This chain connects TRBV19 to TRBJ1-4, with a tentative D call TRBD1 (5 bases). V lost 8 bases and J lost 10, with 11 bases in between. Germline lookup yields CDR1 LNHDA and CDR2 SQIVND (reference sequence). The CDR3 length is 11 residues. The CDR3 reads CASWGQRKLFF. CDR3 coding DNA: TGTGCCAGTTGGGGCCAGAGAAAACTGTTTTTT.

The V gene is TRBV11-2, the J gene TRBJ2-7, with D maybe TRBD1 (5 bases). The CDR3 extends over 12 amino acids. Per germline, CDR1 SGHAT and CDR2 FQNNGV. Trimming left V 0 bases short and J 11 bases short, with 11 bases between. The CDR3 region is CASSLDQGMEYF. CDR3 DNA: TGTGCCAGCAGCTTAGATCAGGGTATGGAGTACTTC. Variable domain in full (rest from reference TRBV11-2 and TRBJ2-7): EAGVAQSPRYKIIEKRQSVAFWCNPISGHATLYWYQQILGQGPKLLIQFQNNGVVDDSQLPKDRFSAERLKGVDSTLKIQPAKLEDSAVYLCASSLDQGMEYFGPGTRLTVT.

This chain links TRBV2 with TRBJ1-5; 9 positions match TRBD1. CDR1 SNHLY and CDR2 FYNNEI come from the germline V gene. The CDR3 extends over 15 amino acids. The V segment lost 7 bases and the J segment 6 bases; nucleotides outside the gene matches: 10. Written as DNA, the CDR3 is TGTGCCAGCAATAAACCGGGACAGGGAGGTCAGCCCCAGCATTTT. Encoded protein: CASNKPGQGGQPQHF. Supplemented by reference TRBV2 and TRBJ1-5, the full variable domain reads EPEVTQTPSHQVTQMGQEVILRCVPISNHLYFYWYRQILGQKVEFLVSFYNNEISEKSEIFDDQFSVERPDGSNFTLKIRSTKLEDSAMYFCASNKPGQGGQPQHFGDGTRLSIL.

In this sample, this clone turned up once. The CDR3 is CASSFGTPLDTQYF. The CDR3 nucleotides are TGCGCCAGCAGCTTCGGGACTCCCCTAGATACGCAGTATTTT. The V gene is TRBV5-1, the J gene TRBJ2-3; D is possibly TRBD2 (6 bases). The CDR3 runs to 14 residues. CDR1 SGHRS and CDR2 YFSETQ come from the germline V gene. The germline V and J ends were trimmed by 2 bases and 5 bases, with 12 bases remaining between them.

This clone was observed a handful of times. The chain combines TRBV2 with TRBJ2-6; D is tentatively TRBD1 or TRBD2 (5 bases each). Germline CDR1 and CDR2: SNHLY and FYNNEI. The CDR3 spans 16 residues. V lost 5 bases, J lost 0 bases, and 11 bases lay in between. The CDR3 protein is CASSRDASSGANVLTF. CDR3 in DNA: TGTGCCAGCAGTCGGGACGCCAGCTCTGGGGCCAACGTCCTGACTTTC.

The chain is built from TRBV5-5 and TRBJ2-3; D is ambiguous. Germline V gene lookup returns CDR1 SGHKS and CDR2 YYEKEE (reference sequence). The CDR3 is made up of 14 amino acids. The V gene lost 3 bases and the J gene lost 0 bases, with 8 bases spanning the gap. DNA of the CDR3: TGTGCCAGCAGCTCCTTAATTAGCACAGATACGCAGTATTTT. It codes for CASSSLISTDTQYF.

The count of this clone is one. The chain couples TRBV27 to TRBJ1-5, with 9 nucleotides matching TRBD1. Trimming cost V 5 bases and J 7 bases; bases outside gene matches: 9. This CDR3 region has 15 residues. Germline values: CDR1 MNHEY, CDR2 SMNVEV (reference sequence). CDR3 loop: CASSPYRDRDQPQHF. The CDR3 region has the DNA TGTGCCAGCAGTCCTTACCGGGACAGGGACCAGCCCCAGCATTTT.

This clone was counted only a few times. The V call is TRBV9, the J call TRBJ2-7; 8 positions agree with TRBD2. The trim removed 0 bases at V and 6 bases at J, leaving 5 bases unmatched. The CDR3 is 14 amino acids. The germline gives CDR1 SGDLS, CDR2 YYNGEE. The CDR3 spells CASSVEPAGAEQYF. CDR3 DNA: TGTGCCAGCAGCGTAGAGCCAGCGGGAGCCGAGCAGTACTTC.

This chain joins TRBV5-1 and TRBJ2-5; either TRBD1 or TRBD2 may fit D (6 bases each). The CDR3 spans 15 residues. Per the germline V gene, CDR1 is SGHRS and CDR2 is YFSETQ. The germline V and J ends were trimmed by 1 base and 1 base, with 11 bases remaining between them. In DNA, the CDR3 is TGCGCCAGCAGCTTGATGGGGGGCTTCCAAGAGACCCAGTACTTC. It codes for CASSLMGGFQETQYF.

This chain connects TRBV18 to TRBJ2-3, with D uncertain. The germline V gene encodes CDR1 KGHSH and CDR2 LQKENI. CDR3 length: 12 residues. Trimming shortened V by 3 bases and J by 6 bases, and 7 bases separated the two germline ends. The CDR3 DNA reads as TGTGCCAGCTCACCTCTAGAGGATACGCAGTATTTT. Translating gives CASSPLEDTQYF.

Worth noting for this clone: A much larger clone differs from this one at a single base, so this may be a read error. This sequence joins TRBV6-5 and TRBJ2-2, with 13 nucleotides matching TRBD2. Germline V gives CDR1 MNHEY, CDR2 SVGAGI. This CDR3 comprises 15 residues. The V and J ends lost 6 bases and 4 bases, in that order; junction bases with no gene match: 2. CDR3 sequence: CASRRTSGGTGELFF. For the CDR3, the DNA is TGTGCCAGCAGGAGGACTAGCGGGGGCACCGGGGAGCTGTTTTTT.

This clone was counted between two and nine times. The J gene is TRBJ2-2, the V gene TRBV10-3; D call uncertain. CDR3 length: 13 residues. From germline, CDR1 is ENHRY and CDR2 SYGVKD. With 4 bases removed from V and 1 base from J, the gap between germline ends came to 4 bases. The chain's CDR3 is CAISGQNTGELFF. Written as DNA, the CDR3 is TGTGCCATCAGTGGACAGAACACCGGGGAGCTGTTTTTT.

V usage is TRBV11-1 and J usage is TRBJ1-1, with TRBD1 identical over 10 bases. The germline gives CDR1 SGHAT, CDR2 FQDESV (reference sequence). The CDR3 consists of 14 residues. The trim removed 5 bases at V and 10 bases at J, leaving 10 bases unmatched. The CDR3 spells CASSLRQGARRAFF. CDR3 sequence (DNA): TGTGCCAGCAGCCTAAGACAGGGGGCACGTCGAGCTTTCTTT.

The gene calls are TRBV5-4 and TRBJ2-1; TRBD2 aligns across 13 bases. J lost 8 bases, V lost 6 bases, and 5 bases had no gene match. Looked up from germline, CDR1 is SGHNT and CDR2 is YYREEE (reference sequence). The CDR3 loop spans 14 amino acids. The CDR3 protein is CASTLAGGMDEQFF. The DNA of the CDR3 is TGTGCCAGCACACTAGCGGGAGGGATGGATGAGCAGTTCTTC.

This rearrangement joins TRBV19 to TRBJ1-6; perhaps TRBD1 as D (6 bases). CDR1 is LNHDA, CDR2 SQIVND, per germline (reference sequence). Trimming took 3 bases from V and 6 from J, leaving 9 bases between them. This CDR3 comprises 14 residues. The CDR3, as DNA: TGTGCCAGTAGTATTCGACAGGTTAATTCACCCCTCCACTTT. It is translated as CASSIRQVNSPLHF. Together with reference TRBV19 and TRBJ1-6, the CDR3 gives the full variable domain: DGGITQSPKYLFRKEGQNVTLSCEQNLNHDAMYWYRQDPGQGLRLIYYSQIVNDFQKGDIAEGYSVSREKKESFPLTVTSAQKNPTAFYLCASSIRQVNSPLHFGNGTRLTVT.

To note about this clone: The junction departs from the called germline gene at one end, perhaps through a read error. J is TRBJ1-4 and V is TRBV27, with D possibly matching TRBD1 (5 bases). The V gene's germline CDR1 is MNHEY and CDR2 SMNVEV (reference sequence). The CDR3 totals 17 residues. This CDR3 is CASSTQTPRGAGRQIIF. The CDR3 DNA sequence: TGTGCCAGCAGTACCCAAACCCCCCGAGGGGCAGGGAGACAAATCATTTTT.

This clone was counted between two and nine times. This chain joins TRBV6-1 and TRBJ2-5; D possibly uses TRBD1 or TRBD2 (5 bases each). V lost 4 bases, J lost 0 bases, and 15 bases lay in between. Per germline, CDR1 MNHNS and CDR2 SASEGT. There are 16 residues in the CDR3. The CDR3 here is CASSGGPQEHQETQYF. The CDR3 DNA is TGTGCCAGCAGTGGGGGACCTCAAGAACACCAAGAGACCCAGTACTTC.

This clone appeared once. The chain combines TRBV29-1 with TRBJ2-7; 8 nucleotides agree with TRBD1. Per germline, CDR1 SQVTM and CDR2 ANQGSEA. V lost 3 bases, J lost 7 bases, and 8 bases stayed unmatched. There are 13 residues in the CDR3. The CDR3 bases are TGCAGCGTTGACCCAGGGGGCTCTCGGGAGCAGTACTTC. It yields the protein CSVDPGGSREQYF.

V and J are TRBV10-3 and TRBJ2-7; 12 bases align to TRBD1. The ends lost 7 bases at V and 6 bases at J; junction bases unmatched: 13. The CDR3 totals 16 residues. The germline gives CDR1 ENHRY, CDR2 SYGVKD. The chain's CDR3 is CAITEGTGGAMSEQYF. CDR3 nucleotide sequence: TGTGCCATCACTGAAGGGACAGGGGGCGCCATGTCCGAGCAGTACTTC.

The CDR3 bases are TGCGCCAGCGTTGGTACGACGAACACCGGGGAGCTGTTTTTT. Its translation: CASVGTTNTGELFF. V is TRBV5-1 and J is TRBJ2-2; unclear D gene. The V end was cut by 7 bases, the J end by 0 bases, with 10 bases between. CDR3 length: 14 residues. Per germline, CDR1 SGHRS and CDR2 YFSETQ.

This clone was seen ten or more times. The chain joins TRBV10-2 to TRBJ2-2; 9 nucleotides align to TRBD1. After removal of 6 bases from V and 2 bases from J, the junction contained 1 base not matched to a gene. Germline lookup yields CDR1 WSHSY and CDR2 SAAADI. The CDR3 sequence is 14 residues long. The CDR3 DNA is TGCGCCAGCAGGACAGGGGGAAACACCGGGGAGCTGTTTTTT. Amino acid sequence: CASRTGGNTGELFF.